This T cell receptor (beta chain) came from a study of blood T cells in healthy people across ages. Alongside a J-beta primer mix, a sample-barcoded 5' primer served in a second PCR lasting about 6 to 12 cycles. TCRdb reprocessed the 5' RACE reads via MiXCR and lists one record per CDR3 protein. The table lists about 1.5 million distinct CDR3 sequences, under 55% of them singletons. V dropped 5 bases and J dropped 4 bases, with 12 bases sitting between them. The CDR3 length is 14 residues. This clonotype was observed at least ten times. The receptor's source is a woman under 30 in good health. The sequencing input was blood. V and J are TRBV12-3 or TRBV12-4 and TRBJ2-1; D is perhaps TRBD1 or TRBD2 (5 bases each). Here the CDR3 reads CASSPGTVYNEQFF. In DNA form, the CDR3 reads TGTGCCAGCAGTCCCGGGACGGTGTACAATGAGCAGTTCTTC.